The T cell receptor (beta chain) described here comes from a study of blood T cell repertoires in COVID-19 (dated by TCRdb to 2020 to 2022). About the full investigation: Samples from collaborators originated in the United States, Italy and Spain and spanned both the acute and convalescent phases of COVID-19. The prospective study material was composed of cDNA or gDNA derived from T cells, B-cell-depleted T cells, or PBMCs. The repertoires were released in a freely available public database meant as a resource for research on the immune response to SARS-CoV-2. The samples were drawn from the first 160 participants of the ongoing ImmuneRACE study and from 1,254 subjects provided by 6 global collaborators. Deeply sampled blood TCRbeta repertoires from subjects exposed to, actively infected with, or recovered from COVID-19 were included in the dataset. A de-identified subject ID, COVID-19 status, age in years and sex were almost always included in the sample metadata. Where available, HLA class I and class II types were obtained from metadata supplied by the sample provider rather than from assay-based typing. The paper's findings and limits, for the study overall: Clinical and demographic metadata were provided uncurated, with the amount varying by source and participant.

Germline trimming: 3 bases from V, 4 bases from J; junction bases outside gene matches: 2. Reading the germline V gene (reference sequence) gives CDR1 LNHDA and CDR2 SQIVND. From the cysteine up to the phenylalanine, the CDR3 has a length of 13 residues. The retained sequence is limited to the CDR3, 39 bases, with the frame set at the first base. About this clone itself: What antigen it recognizes has not been identified. No base quality values were provided; no much bigger clone lies one nucleotide off.

One collaborating source in Seattle enrolled patients during active infection and followed them longitudinally through the course of disease. Whole blood was collected in K2EDTA tubes by collaborating institutions according to the institutions' own protocols. For TCRbeta analysis, collaborator samples were shipped as frozen whole blood, as isolated PBMCs, or as DNA extracted from either sample type. TCRbeta CDR3 regions were amplified from genomic DNA using the immunoSEQ Assay, a bias-controlled multiplex PCR. For the original study's pipeline: The number of nucleated cells in each sample was estimated by amplification of reference gene primers within the assay. Sequence reads were collapsed and filtered to measure the absolute abundance of every unique TCRbeta CDR3 rearrangement. Productive Simpson clonality was computed per sample as the square root of Simpson's diversity index over productive rearrangements. Drawn from immuneACCESS, this table holds only the in-frame rearrangements with V and J called that TCRdb kept. Clones are partly lost; checked studies trace under half to an unresolved V gene and leave the rest unexplained. V and J calls and clone size are given by that table; D and trimming were obtained from the DNA. A total of under 250,000 clones appear in this sample, around 88% of them only once. The ten largest make up approximately 5.5% of the sample.

The sample was peripheral blood. The sequence came from a woman of 80 years or more with COVID-19, enrolled during active disease. The sequence joins TRBV19 to TRBJ2-5; a stretch of 7 junction bases matches TRBD1. At the DNA level, the sequence is TGTGCCAGTAGTATGAACAGGGGAGAGACCCAGTACTTC. The encoded protein is CASSMNRGETQYF.